The next 27 T cell receptor beta chains were all read from a single sample in a study of beta chain features in type 1 diabetes. Reverse transcription of all isolated RNA meant that expressed TCRB transcripts were sequenced. The repertoire was sequenced with immunoSEQ multiplex PCR; TCRdb's copy has only in-frame clones and lacks some. The sample has hundreds of thousands of clones, around 15% seen once; the top ten hold approximately 0.099%. Sequenced: naive CD4+ T cells from blood. The source of these receptors is a man aged 18 to 30 in good health.

The sample holds a few counts of this clone. The chain couples TRBV7-9 to TRBJ2-7; D gene uncertain. Looked up from germline, CDR1 is SEHNR and CDR2 is FQNEAQ (reference sequence). This CDR3 contains 14 residues. Trimming cost V 5 bases and J 0 bases, with 11 bases left between them. CDR3 in DNA: TGTGCCAGCAGCACAGCGTACAGCTCCTACGAGCAGTACTTC. Encoded protein: CASSTAYSSYEQYF.

The chain couples TRBV28 to TRBJ1-1; D ambiguous. The germline V gene encodes CDR1 MDHEN and CDR2 SYDVKM. The CDR3 is 14 amino acids. Trimming pared 3 bases from V and 3 bases from J, leaving 11 bases between. The CDR3 loop reads CASSLRLRDTEAFF. CDR3 nucleotide sequence: TGTGCCAGCAGTTTGCGACTAAGGGACACTGAAGCTTTCTTT.

This chain joins TRBV28 and TRBJ1-1; D gene unclear. The V gene lost 1 base and the J gene lost 8 bases, with 11 bases spanning the gap. The CDR3 is made up of 13 amino acids. Germline V gene lookup returns CDR1 MDHEN and CDR2 SYDVKM. The DNA of the CDR3 is TGTGCCAGCAGTTTATTACAAGGCACAGAAGCTTTCTTT. This encodes CASSLLQGTEAFF.

The chain has TRBV13 and TRBJ2-1, with 12 bases matching TRBD2. V trimming: 6 bases; J trimming: 0 bases; junction bases outside the gene matches: 3. The CDR3 totals 16 residues. Germline V CDR1 and CDR2: PRHDT, FYEKMQ (reference sequence). The CDR3 loop is CASRGLAGNSYNEQFF. Written as DNA, the CDR3 is TGTGCCAGCAGAGGACTAGCGGGGAACTCCTACAATGAGCAGTTCTTC. Drawing the rest from reference TRBV13 and TRBJ2-1, the complete variable domain is AAGVIQSPRHLIKEKRETATLKCYPIPRHDTVYWYQQGPGQDPQFLISFYEKMQSDKGSIPDRFSAQQFSDYHSELNMSSLELGDSALYFCASRGLAGNSYNEQFFGPGTRLTVL.

The V and J genes are TRBV7-2 and TRBJ2-3, with 14 nucleotides matching TRBD2. CDR3 length equals 17 residues. Germline V gene data show CDR1 as SGHTA and CDR2 as FQGNSA. With 1 base clipped from V and 4 bases from J, the junction kept 4 bases outside the gene matches. The CDR3 protein is CASSLVRLAGGPDTQYF. Here the CDR3 DNA reads TGTGCCAGCAGCTTAGTCCGACTAGCGGGAGGGCCAGATACGCAGTATTTT.

Notes on this clone: Germline and junction disagree at one end, which may indicate a read error. The gene calls are TRBV27 and TRBJ2-2, with 7 bases lining up with TRBD1. Germline CDR1 MNHEY, CDR2 SMNVEV (reference sequence). The CDR3 runs to 14 residues. The CDR3 loop reads CTSNPGGNTGELFF. In DNA form, the CDR3 reads TGTACCAGCAACCCAGGGGGGAACACCGGGGAGCTGTTTTTT.

This clone was observed a few times. V is TRBV7-9 and J is TRBJ2-5; D ambiguous. Looked up from germline, CDR1 is SEHNR and CDR2 is FQNEAQ (reference sequence). This CDR3 spans 14 amino acids. Deletions cut 5 bases from V and 7 bases from J, with 17 bases between. The CDR3, as DNA: TGTGCCAGCAGCCTAGAGTGGGCAACCCGGACCCAGTACTTC. Its protein product is CASSLEWATRTQYF.

The chain combines TRBV27 with TRBJ2-7; D ambiguous. The CDR3 covers 12 residues. The germline CDR1 and CDR2 sequences are MNHEY and SMNVEV (reference sequence). With 4 bases removed from V and 7 bases from J, the gap between germline ends came to 11 bases. The CDR3 region has the DNA TGTGCCAGCAGTTCCTCGACGTGGGAGCAGTACTTC. Translation gives CASSSSTWEQYF.

The chain employs TRBV9 and TRBJ1-2; TRBD1 is a possible D gene (6 bases). Per the germline V gene, CDR1 is SGDLS and CDR2 is YYNGEE. This CDR3 comprises 12 residues. Trimming took 5 bases from V and 8 from J, leaving 13 bases between them. DNA of the CDR3: TGTGCCAGCAGTAGGGGGGCGAGAGGCTACACCTTC. Its protein product is CASSRGARGYTF.

In this sample, this clone turned up a few times. CDR3 in DNA: TGTGCCAGCAGCCGGACAGGGCAAGAGACCCAGTACTTC. Its protein is CASSRTGQETQYF. V and J are TRBV7-9 and TRBJ2-5, with 8 bases aligning to TRBD1. The V gene end was trimmed by 5 bases and the J gene end by 2 bases; junction bases not matched to a gene: 1. The CDR3 spans 13 residues. The germline CDR1 and CDR2 sequences are SEHNR and FQNEAQ (reference sequence).

Only a few counts were recorded for this clone. The chain has TRBV28 and TRBJ2-3; unclear D gene. Between the trimmed V and J ends, which lost 11 bases and 5 bases, there was a span of 17 bases. Germline CDR1 MDHEN, CDR2 SYDVKM. The CDR3 has 13 amino acids. CDR3 residues: CASKPGDLDTQYF. The DNA for the CDR3 is TGTGCCTCCAAACCAGGCGACCTAGATACGCAGTATTTT. The full variable domain, completed using reference TRBV28 and TRBJ2-3, is DVKVTQSSRYLVKRTGEKVFLECVQDMDHENMFWYRQDPGLGLRLIYFSYDVKMKEKGDIPEGYSVSREKKERFSLILESASTNQTSMYLCASKPGDLDTQYFGPGTRLTVL.

This clone was detected only a few times. This chain connects TRBV7-3 to TRBJ2-1, with D uncertain. CDR1 and CDR2 from the germline V gene are SGHTA and FQGTGA. Trimming stripped 2 bases from V and 1 base from J, with 12 bases between. This CDR3 is built from 16 residues. CDR3 residues: CASSLFHPGSYNEQFF. In DNA, the CDR3 is TGTGCCAGCAGCTTATTTCATCCGGGTTCCTACAATGAGCAGTTCTTC.

The rearrangement links TRBV28 to TRBJ2-7; 12 bases map to TRBD1. This CDR3 contains 14 residues. V dropped 8 bases and J dropped 4; count of bases not matched to a gene: 6. CDR1 and CDR2 from the germline V gene are MDHEN and SYDVKM. This chain's CDR3 is CASGRDRGLYEQYF. CDR3 sequence (DNA): TGTGCCAGCGGCCGGGACAGGGGGCTGTACGAGCAGTACTTC. Full variable domain (outside the CDR3, taken from reference TRBV28 and TRBJ2-7): DVKVTQSSRYLVKRTGEKVFLECVQDMDHENMFWYRQDPGLGLRLIYFSYDVKMKEKGDIPEGYSVSREKKERFSLILESASTNQTSMYLCASGRDRGLYEQYFGPGTRLTVT.

This clone showed up just a few times. V gene TRBV11-2 combines with J gene TRBJ1-4; D is undetermined. This CDR3 has 13 amino acids. Germline CDR1 is SGHAT and CDR2 is FQNNGV. Between the trimmed V and J ends, which lost 4 bases and 10 bases, there was a span of 13 bases. In nucleotides, the CDR3 is TGTGCCAGCAGCTCGGACCGGTGGAGAAAACTGTTTTTT. The encoded protein is CASSSDRWRKLFF.

This clone appeared a few times. The chain has TRBV5-4 and TRBJ2-5; no reliable D call. V gave up 3 bases and J gave up 5 bases, with 14 bases separating them. Germline V CDR1 and CDR2: SGHNT, YYREEE (reference sequence). There are 14 residues in the CDR3. Here the CDR3 reads CASSSPRVGETQYF. CDR3 in DNA: TGTGCCAGCAGCTCGCCCCGGGTTGGGGAGACCCAGTACTTC.

This clone was observed a few times. CDR3 in amino acids: CASSQVLGANYGYTF. For the CDR3, the DNA is TGTGCCAGCAGCCAAGTTCTGGGGGCAAACTATGGCTACACCTTC. J is TRBJ1-2 and V is TRBV14; TRBD1 is a possible D gene (6 bases). The CDR3 has 15 residues. V lost 1 base and J lost 2, with 11 bases in between. CDR1 is SGHDN and CDR2 is FVKESK in the germline V gene.

There are a few counts of this clone. The rearrangement links TRBV6-1 to TRBJ2-5, with D unresolved. Trimming removed 4 bases from V and 1 base from J, with 16 bases in between. The germline CDR1 and CDR2 sequences are MNHNS and SASEGT. The CDR3 is 16 residues long. In DNA, the CDR3 is TGTGCCAGCAGTGCTCTAGGGCGGAAACTCCAAGAGACCCAGTACTTC. Protein sequence: CASSALGRKLQETQYF.

The V and J genes are TRBV5-1 and TRBJ1-2; tentative D call: TRBD1 (5 bases). With 0 bases removed from V and 4 bases from J, the gap between germline ends came to 10 bases. This CDR3 has 14 amino acids. CDR1 is SGHRS and CDR2 is YFSETQ in the germline V gene. This chain's CDR3 is CASSLATAIYGYTF. DNA of the CDR3: TGCGCCAGCAGCTTGGCGACAGCGATCTATGGCTACACCTTC.

This clone was seen a handful of times. The J gene is TRBJ2-7, the V gene TRBV19, with 10 bases that match TRBD1. The J segment lost 4 bases and the V segment lost 3 bases, leaving 6 bases of the junction unmatched. The CDR3 has 15 amino acids. The V gene's germline CDR1 is LNHDA and CDR2 SQIVND (reference sequence). Here the CDR3 DNA reads TGTGCCAGTAGTATCCGACAGGGGGCGCCTTACGAGCAGTACTTC. As protein: CASSIRQGAPYEQYF.

The V gene is TRBV9, the J gene TRBJ2-5, with 7 bases that match TRBD2. With V trimmed by 0 bases and J by 3 bases, 2 bases remained unmatched. Germline lookup yields CDR1 SGDLS and CDR2 YYNGEE. The CDR3 is 14 residues long. In DNA, the CDR3 is TGTGCCAGCAGCGTAGCTGCGGGGGAAGAGACCCAGTACTTC. Encoded protein: CASSVAAGEETQYF.

The table lists this clone with a few counts. The J gene is TRBJ2-2, the V gene TRBV7-2, with 9 positions matching TRBD1. Germline V CDR1 and CDR2: SGHTA, FQGNSA. The V segment lost 1 base and the J segment 6 bases; nucleotides outside the gene matches: 6. CDR3 size: 16 residues. As DNA, the CDR3 is TGTGCCAGCAGCTTAGGGACAGGGGTCCGCGCCGGGGAGCTGTTTTTT. Its protein is CASSLGTGVRAGELFF.

The CDR3 loop is CASSSRAGDGNEQFF. DNA of the CDR3: TGTGCCAGCAGCTCGCGAGCAGGGGATGGGAATGAGCAGTTCTTC. V usage is TRBV7-2 and J usage is TRBJ2-1; possible D gene TRBD1, 6 bases. There are 15 residues in the CDR3. Trimming stripped 4 bases from V and 7 bases from J, with 17 bases between. Germline lookup yields CDR1 SGHTA and CDR2 FQGNSA.

The genes are TRBV28 and TRBJ2-7; maybe TRBD2 (5 bases). The CDR3 has 16 residues. Germline V gene lookup returns CDR1 MDHEN and CDR2 SYDVKM. The V end was cut by 0 bases, the J end by 3 bases, with 15 bases between. The CDR3 DNA is TGTGCCAGCAGTTTATGGCCCCCGGACCGGGACTACGAGCAGTACTTC. This codes for CASSLWPPDRDYEQYF.

This clone came up a few times. The chain recombines TRBV2 with TRBJ2-2; 10 nucleotides align to TRBD1. The germline V gene encodes CDR1 SNHLY and CDR2 FYNNEI. The CDR3 is 15 residues long. V lost 6 bases, J lost 6 bases, and 7 bases stayed unmatched. CDR3 nucleotides: TGTGCCAGCAGGAGGGGGACAGGGGACGCCGGGGAGCTGTTTTTT. Its protein is CASRRGTGDAGELFF.

This sequence joins TRBV28 and TRBJ2-3; D uncertain. The CDR3 runs to 12 residues. Trimming left V 6 bases short and J 5 bases short, with 9 bases between. Germline V gene lookup returns CDR1 MDHEN and CDR2 SYDVKM. CDR3 coding DNA: TGTGCCAGCAGGACACCGGGAGATACGCAGTATTTT. The encoded protein is CASRTPGDTQYF.

The V call is TRBV18, the J call TRBJ1-1; D might be TRBD1 (5 bases). Trimming took 2 bases from V and 9 from J, leaving 13 bases between them. Germline loops: CDR1 KGHSH, CDR2 LQKENI. The CDR3 extends over 13 amino acids. The CDR3 here is CASSPDGGGKAFF. DNA of the CDR3: TGTGCCAGCTCACCAGATGGGGGGGGAAAAGCTTTCTTT. The entire variable domain, with the rest obtained from reference TRBV18 and TRBJ1-1, is as follows: NAGVMQNPRHLVRRRGQEARLRCSPMKGHSHVYWYRQLPEEGLKFMVYLQKENIIDESGMPKERFSAEFPKEGPSILRIQQVVRGDSAAYFCASSPDGGGKAFFGQGTRLTVV.

This clone has just a few counts. The chain links TRBV30 to TRBJ1-1, with D unclear. Germline CDR1 is GTSNPN and CDR2 is SVGIG (reference sequence). Trimming removed 0 bases from V and 5 bases from J, with 10 bases in between. The CDR3 loop spans 13 amino acids. The CDR3 region has the DNA TGTGCCTGGAGTGTACCCAGTAGGACTGAAGCTTTCTTT. As protein: CAWSVPSRTEAFF.